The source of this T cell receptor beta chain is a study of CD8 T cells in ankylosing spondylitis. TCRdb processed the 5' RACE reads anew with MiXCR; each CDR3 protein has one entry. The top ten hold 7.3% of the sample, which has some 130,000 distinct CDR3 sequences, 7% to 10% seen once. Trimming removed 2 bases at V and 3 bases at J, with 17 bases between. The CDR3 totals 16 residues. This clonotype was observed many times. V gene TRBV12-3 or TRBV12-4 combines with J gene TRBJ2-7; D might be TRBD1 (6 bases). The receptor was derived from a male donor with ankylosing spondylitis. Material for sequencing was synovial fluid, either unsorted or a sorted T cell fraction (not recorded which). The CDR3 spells CASSLSLGGSFYEQYF. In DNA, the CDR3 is TGTGCCAGCAGTTTATCACTAGGGGGTTCTTTCTACGAGCAGTACTTC.